This TCR beta chain was identified in a study of T cells in Graves' hyperthyroidism and ophthalmopathy. Points from the study as a whole: Blood samples included most of the expanded thyroid clonotypes exceeding 0.001.

The V gene's germline CDR1 is MDHEN and CDR2 SYDVKM. Trimming cost V 1 base and J 7 bases, with 17 bases left between them. This CDR3 comprises 16 residues. This clonotype was picked up a small number of times. Antigen: not known. It was RNA transcripts that yielded the amplified TCR beta CDR3 regions. TCR CDR3 regions were first amplified by RT-PCR with HTBI primers. TCRdb itself ran the multiplex PCR reads through MiXCR, one entry per CDR3 protein. The table shows more than 650,000 distinct CDR3 sequences, with 12% to 15% occurring only once. Researchers defined stable Graves' hyperthyroidism as no ophthalmopathy progression within 18 months. The study left out patients who had uncontrolled infection, other autoimmune disease, pregnancy or lactation.

Sequencing was done on a sample of blood. The receptor comes from a woman between 18 and 30 years old with Graves' hyperthyroidism. The rearrangement joins TRBV28 to TRBJ2-1, with TRBD2 as a possible D gene (6 bases). In nucleotides, the CDR3 is TGTGCCAGCAGTTTATCGGCGGGGATTGCGGGGAATGAGCAGTTCTTC. Amino acids: CASSLSAGIAGNEQFF.